Listed below are T cell receptor beta chains from one sample, sequenced in a study of identical twins. TCRdb redid the calling of the 5' RACE reads with MiXCR, one entry per CDR3 protein. Of more than 350,000 distinct CDR3 sequences listed, approximately 8.8% are singletons. What was sequenced was naive T cells sorted from blood. These receptors all come from a woman between 45 and 60 years old in good health. Both conserved end residues are part of each CDR3. A D gene is named only where the DNA matches it firmly. Rows give clone size only sometimes, using once, few, many, or a class for an expanded clone.

CDR3 protein: CASRPGLAGGDTGELFF; CDR3 DNA: TGTGCCAGCAGACCCGGACTAGCGGGAGGTGACACCGGGGAGCTGTTTTTT; V gene: TRBV7-9; D gene: TRBD2; J gene: TRBJ2-2; clone size: many
CDR3 protein: CASSGGPGKETQYF; CDR3 DNA: TGTGCCAGCAGCGGAGGGCCGGGGAAAGAGACCCAGTACTTC; V gene: TRBV9; D gene: .; J gene: TRBJ2-5; clone size: .
CDR3 protein: CASSPPGAGWEAFF; CDR3 DNA: TGTGCCAGCTCACCACCCGGGGCAGGGTGGGAAGCTTTCTTT; V gene: TRBV18; D gene: .; J gene: TRBJ1-1; clone size: .
CDR3 protein: CASTLRGASGRAEQFF; CDR3 DNA: TGTGCCAGCACCCTCAGGGGGGCTAGCGGGAGGGCCGAGCAGTTCTTC; V gene: TRBV12-3/TRBV12-4; D gene: TRBD2; J gene: TRBJ2-1; clone size: .
CDR3 protein: CASSLAGQAGQETQYF; CDR3 DNA: TGCGCCAGCAGCTTGGCTGGGCAGGCAGGCCAAGAGACCCAGTACTTC; V gene: TRBV5-1; D gene: .; J gene: TRBJ2-5; clone size: many
CDR3 protein: CASNREYAEAFF; CDR3 DNA: TGTGCCAGCAACAGGGAATATGCTGAAGCTTTCTTT; V gene: TRBV7-9; D gene: .; J gene: TRBJ1-1; clone size: few
CDR3 protein: CASSSSGSDTQYF; CDR3 DNA: TGTGCCAGCAGTTCTTCAGGGTCAGATACGCAGTATTTT; V gene: TRBV6-2/TRBV6-3; D gene: .; J gene: TRBJ2-3; clone size: few
CDR3 protein: CASSLASGLAPSYEQYF; CDR3 DNA: TGCGCCAGCAGCTTGGCCTCGGGACTAGCTCCGTCCTACGAGCAGTACTTC; V gene: TRBV5-1; D gene: TRBD2; J gene: TRBJ2-7; clone size: .
CDR3 protein: CASSPPGSNEQFF; CDR3 DNA: TGTGCCAGCAGCCCCCCGGGCAGCAATGAGCAGTTCTTC; V gene: TRBV2; D gene: .; J gene: TRBJ2-1; clone size: .
CDR3 protein: CATRQDFYGYTF; CDR3 DNA: TGTGCCACCCGACAGGACTTCTATGGCTACACCTTC; V gene: TRBV6-5; D gene: .; J gene: TRBJ1-2; clone size: few
CDR3 protein: CASSLVSGRPRNEQFF; CDR3 DNA: TGTGCCAGCAGCTTAGTGTCGGGAAGGCCGAGGAATGAGCAGTTCTTC; V gene: TRBV7-9; D gene: .; J gene: TRBJ2-1; clone size: .
CDR3 protein: CATSEYGTQYF; CDR3 DNA: TGTGCCACCTCCGAATACGGGACCCAGTACTTC; V gene: TRBV24-1; D gene: .; J gene: TRBJ2-5; clone size: few
CDR3 protein: CASSPNLPGQGGNVQPQHF; CDR3 DNA: TGTGCCAGCAGCCCTAACCTACCCGGACAGGGGGGGAATGTTCAGCCCCAGCATTTT; V gene: TRBV12-3/TRBV12-4; D gene: TRBD1; J gene: TRBJ1-5; clone size: .
CDR3 protein: CASSTGLDNEQFF; CDR3 DNA: TGCGCCAGCAGCACCGGACTAGACAATGAGCAGTTCTTC; V gene: TRBV5-1; D gene: TRBD2; J gene: TRBJ2-1; clone size: .
CDR3 protein: CASSVVGELAGDNEQFF; CDR3 DNA: TGTGCCAGCAGTGTGGTGGGGGAACTAGCGGGAGACAATGAGCAGTTCTTC; V gene: TRBV6-1; D gene: TRBD2; J gene: TRBJ2-1; clone size: many
CDR3 protein: CASSQVVGQWDQPQHF; CDR3 DNA: TGCGCCAGCAGCCAAGTGGTGGGACAGTGGGATCAGCCCCAGCATTTT; V gene: TRBV4-1; D gene: TRBD1; J gene: TRBJ1-5; clone size: few
CDR3 protein: CASSLPVDNSPLHF; CDR3 DNA: TGCGCCAGCAGCTTGCCGGTTGATAATTCACCCCTCCACTTT; V gene: TRBV5-1; D gene: .; J gene: TRBJ1-6; clone size: many
CDR3 protein: CASIWRVSTDTQYF; CDR3 DNA: TGTGCCAGCATCTGGAGGGTGAGCACAGATACGCAGTATTTT; V gene: TRBV6-1; D gene: .; J gene: TRBJ2-3; clone size: many
CDR3 protein: CASEGPPEGYTF; CDR3 DNA: TGTGCTAGTGAAGGCCCGCCTGAAGGCTACACCTTC; V gene: TRBV12-5; D gene: .; J gene: TRBJ1-2; clone size: many
CDR3 protein: CASSEFGTGGLETQYF; CDR3 DNA: TGTGCCAGCAGTGAATTCGGCACAGGGGGCTTGGAGACCCAGTACTTC; V gene: TRBV25-1; D gene: TRBD1; J gene: TRBJ2-5; clone size: .
CDR3 protein: CASSTHRAGELFF; CDR3 DNA: TGTGCCAGTAGTACCCACAGGGCCGGGGAGCTGTTTTTT; V gene: TRBV19; D gene: .; J gene: TRBJ2-2; clone size: few
CDR3 protein: CASSREGGRGGGELFF; CDR3 DNA: TGTGCCAGCAGCCGCGAAGGCGGGAGGGGAGGCGGGGAGCTGTTTTTT; V gene: TRBV7-2; D gene: TRBD2; J gene: TRBJ2-2; clone size: few
CDR3 protein: CASSPGGSSYNSPLHF; CDR3 DNA: TGCGCCAGCAGCCCCGGGGGCAGCTCCTATAATTCACCCCTCCACTTT; V gene: TRBV4-1; D gene: .; J gene: TRBJ1-6; clone size: many
CDR3 protein: CATSSRFGELFF; CDR3 DNA: TGTGCCACCAGCAGCAGGTTCGGGGAGCTGTTTTTT; V gene: TRBV15; D gene: .; J gene: TRBJ2-2; clone size: many
CDR3 protein: CASSDAASGSLYEQYF; CDR3 DNA: TGTGCCAGCAGCGACGCGGCTAGCGGGAGTTTGTACGAGCAGTACTTC; V gene: TRBV7-2; D gene: TRBD2; J gene: TRBJ2-7; clone size: .
CDR3 protein: CASSLRSNSMNTEAFF; CDR3 DNA: TGTGCCAGCAGTCTCCGAAGTAACAGCATGAACACTGAAGCTTTCTTT; V gene: TRBV12-3/TRBV12-4; D gene: .; J gene: TRBJ1-1; clone size: many
CDR3 protein: CASSLVGREGYTF; CDR3 DNA: TGTGCCAGCAGTTTGGTAGGGCGCGAGGGCTACACCTTC; V gene: TRBV12-3/TRBV12-4; D gene: .; J gene: TRBJ1-2; clone size: many
CDR3 protein: CASRALAGGFNEQFF; CDR3 DNA: TGTGCCAGCAGGGCGCTGGCGGGAGGCTTCAATGAGCAGTTCTTC; V gene: TRBV2; D gene: TRBD2; J gene: TRBJ2-1; clone size: .
CDR3 protein: CASSLPRSGKVDHEQFF; CDR3 DNA: TGTGCCAGCAGCTTACCCCGTAGCGGGAAAGTCGATCATGAGCAGTTCTTC; V gene: TRBV11-2; D gene: TRBD2; J gene: TRBJ2-1; clone size: many
CDR3 protein: CATSTGVQLGYTF; CDR3 DNA: TGTGCCACCAGTACAGGGGTACAACTCGGCTACACCTTC; V gene: TRBV24-1; D gene: TRBD1; J gene: TRBJ1-2; clone size: many
CDR3 protein: CSARDWMPPETQYF; CDR3 DNA: TGCAGTGCTAGAGACTGGATGCCCCCAGAGACCCAGTACTTC; V gene: TRBV20-1; D gene: .; J gene: TRBJ2-5; clone size: few
CDR3 protein: CASITTSGGYNEQFF; CDR3 DNA: TGTGCCAGCATTACGACTAGCGGGGGGTACAATGAGCAGTTCTTC; V gene: TRBV6-1; D gene: TRBD2; J gene: TRBJ2-1; clone size: few
CDR3 protein: CASWGSAAEPYGYTF; CDR3 DNA: TGTGCCAGCTGGGGCAGTGCTGCAGAACCCTATGGCTACACCTTC; V gene: TRBV28; D gene: .; J gene: TRBJ1-2; clone size: few
CDR3 protein: CASSILAGTYNEQFF; CDR3 DNA: TGCGCCAGCAGCATTCTAGCGGGGACTTACAATGAGCAGTTCTTC; V gene: TRBV5-1; D gene: TRBD2; J gene: TRBJ2-1; clone size: .
CDR3 protein: CASSPTDPDNEQFF; CDR3 DNA: TGTGCCAGCAGCCCTACCGACCCTGACAATGAGCAGTTCTTC; V gene: TRBV12-3/TRBV12-4; D gene: .; J gene: TRBJ2-1; clone size: few
CDR3 protein: CSARMNTEAFF; CDR3 DNA: TGCAGTGCAAGGATGAACACTGAAGCTTTCTTT; V gene: TRBV20-1; D gene: .; J gene: TRBJ1-1; clone size: .
CDR3 protein: CASRGGSKQYF; CDR3 DNA: TGTGCCAGCAGGGGAGGGAGTAAGCAGTACTTC; V gene: TRBV14; D gene: TRBD2; J gene: TRBJ2-7; clone size: many
CDR3 protein: CASSSQQGLRAGELFF; CDR3 DNA: TGCGCCAGCAGCTCCCAACAGGGGTTACGCGCCGGGGAGCTGTTTTTT; V gene: TRBV5-1; D gene: TRBD1; J gene: TRBJ2-2; clone size: .
CDR3 protein: CASVDRPNTGELFF; CDR3 DNA: TGCGCCAGCGTTGACAGACCGAACACCGGGGAGCTGTTTTTT; V gene: TRBV10-2; D gene: .; J gene: TRBJ2-2; clone size: .
CDR3 protein: CASSHGKESKQYF; CDR3 DNA: TGTGCCAGCAGCCACGGGAAAGAATCTAAGCAGTACTTC; V gene: TRBV14; D gene: .; J gene: TRBJ2-7; clone size: many
CDR3 protein: CASSLFNNAGANVLTF; CDR3 DNA: TGCGCCAGCAGCCTGTTCAATAACGCTGGGGCCAACGTCCTGACTTTC; V gene: TRBV5-1; D gene: .; J gene: TRBJ2-6; clone size: few
CDR3 protein: CASSSGTSSGNYGYTF; CDR3 DNA: TGTGCCAGCAGTTCCGGGACATCGTCCGGGAACTATGGCTACACCTTC; V gene: TRBV5-8; D gene: .; J gene: TRBJ1-2; clone size: many
CDR3 protein: CASSLEALVFGEQFF; CDR3 DNA: TGCGCCAGCAGCTTAGAGGCCCTAGTTTTCGGTGAGCAGTTCTTC; V gene: TRBV5-1; D gene: .; J gene: TRBJ2-1; clone size: few
CDR3 protein: CASSSRGANTEAFF; CDR3 DNA: TGTGCCAGCAGCTCCCGCGGGGCGAACACTGAAGCTTTCTTT; V gene: TRBV7-3; D gene: .; J gene: TRBJ1-1; clone size: many
CDR3 protein: CSARDRTTDSYEQYF; CDR3 DNA: TGCAGTGCTAGAGACCGGACTACCGACTCCTACGAGCAGTACTTC; V gene: TRBV20-1; D gene: .; J gene: TRBJ2-7; clone size: .
CDR3 protein: CASSQGPMDRVNEKLFF; CDR3 DNA: TGTGCCAGCAGCCAGGGCCCTATGGACAGGGTAAATGAAAAACTGTTTTTT; V gene: TRBV27; D gene: TRBD1; J gene: TRBJ1-4; clone size: few